This T cell receptor (beta chain) was sequenced in a study of shared clonotypes between healthy human individuals. Profiled with immunoSEQ multiplex PCR; TCRdb holds only in-frame clones, not every one. The sample has 2 million to 2.5 million clones, just over 90% seen once. In regard to this clone: The same CDR3 is also encoded by other DNA sequences in this sample.

The clonotype was recovered from a man between 18 and 29 years old in good health. Some clones in this sample may be carry-over from other donors' samples. The sequenced material came from naive CD4+ T cells from PBMCs. Noted subset: CD45RA+ positively selected.

The DNA of the CDR3 is TGTGCCAGCTCAGGCGGTGCCGGAAACACCATATATTTT. This gives the protein CASSGGAGNTIYF. The V call is TRBV18, the J call TRBJ1-3; no clear D. CDR3 length: 13 residues. Germline V CDR1 and CDR2: KGHSH, LQKENI. V lost 5 bases, J lost 4 bases, and 9 bases lay in between.